In this sample, the clone carrying this TCR beta chain turned up a few times. Its matching antigen is unknown. Sequenced by immunoSEQ multiplex PCR; TCRdb stores in-frame clones only, minus some. There are approximately 5,700 clones in the sample; under 70% occur only once, and 11% to 15% lies in the top ten. The V gene end was trimmed by 5 bases and the J gene end by 6 bases; junction bases not matched to a gene: 13. Germline-derived CDR1 and CDR2 are SGHTA and FQGNSA. The CDR3 has 17 amino acids. This record comes from a study of high-grade serous ovarian cancer treatment subgroups. Study-level points and caveats: Clonal relatedness tracked neoantigen level, and by trend copy number and mutation load. The analyses considered CDR3 and ignored CDR1 and CDR2.

Tumor samples were taken before definitive surgery or chemotherapy. The chain combines TRBV7-2 with TRBJ2-7, with TRBD2 identical over 13 bases. This clonotype was obtained from a human donor with high-grade serous ovarian cancer. What was sequenced was tumor tissue. The CDR3 region is CASSKQATSGGLAEQYF. As DNA, the CDR3 is TGTGCCAGCAGCAAACAAGCGACTAGCGGGGGGCTGGCCGAGCAGTACTTC.